The 29 T cell receptor beta chains presented below share a single source sample, sequenced in a study of blood T cell repertoires in COVID-19. Here immunoSEQ multiplex PCR was the method, and the copy in TCRdb shows in-frame clones only, minus some. The sample lists 59,000 or so clones; approximately 85% were seen once. Sequencing was carried out using peripheral blood. The source of these receptors is a human donor in a cohort sampled during active COVID-19.

This clone came up once. The chain employs TRBV29-1 and TRBJ1-3; D may be TRBD1 (6 bases). CDR1 is SQVTM and CDR2 is ANQGSEA in the germline V gene. The germline V and J ends were trimmed by 4 bases and 6 bases, with 13 bases remaining between them. There are 13 residues in the CDR3. CDR3 sequence: CSVARTVQNTIYF. In DNA, the CDR3 is TGCAGCGTTGCGCGGACAGTCCAAAACACCATATATTTT.

The chain is built from TRBV5-8 and TRBJ1-1, with D possibly being TRBD1 (5 bases). Germline CDR1 SGHTS, CDR2 YDEGEE. With 4 bases removed from V and 2 bases from J, the gap between germline ends came to 15 bases. The CDR3 consists of 15 residues. The CDR3 protein is CASSPGHTGNTEAFF. CDR3 bases: TGTGCCAGCAGCCCCGGGCACACAGGAAACACTGAAGCTTTCTTT.

The genes are TRBV6-2 or TRBV6-3 and TRBJ2-1; D unresolved. CDR3 length: 16 residues. The V end lost 2 bases, the J end lost 4 bases, and 15 bases lay between the germline ends. Per germline, CDR1 MNHEY and CDR2 SVGEGT. The chain's CDR3 is CASSYPPRSGYNEQFF. The CDR3 region has the DNA TGTGCCAGCAGTTACCCGCCCCGCTCGGGTTACAATGAGCAGTTCTTC.

This clone was observed a few times. J is TRBJ1-6 and V is TRBV7-9, with a possible D match to TRBD1 (5 bases). The CDR3 consists of 13 residues. V was cut by 8 bases and J by 8 bases, with 13 bases left in between. Germline V gene lookup returns CDR1 SEHNR and CDR2 FQNEAQ (reference sequence). CDR3 region: CASAGYVDSPLHF. Here the CDR3 DNA reads TGTGCCAGCGCAGGGTACGTGGATTCACCCCTCCACTTT. Based on the CDR3 plus reference TRBV7-9 and TRBJ1-6, the full variable domain is DTGVSQNPRHKITKRGQNVTFRCDPISEHNRLYWYRQTLGQGPEFLTYFQNEAQLEKSRLLSDRFSAERPKGSFSTLEIQRTEQGDSAMYLCASAGYVDSPLHFGNGTRLTVT.

The chain is built from TRBV4-2 and TRBJ1-6; 8 bases align to TRBD1. CDR3 length: 13 residues. The germline V gene encodes CDR1 LGHNA and CDR2 YNFKEQ. V shed 8 bases and J 6 bases; nucleotides not matched to a gene: 3. This CDR3 is CASLGQVNSPLHF. In DNA form, the CDR3 reads TGTGCCAGCCTGGGACAGGTTAATTCACCCCTCCACTTT.

The chain combines TRBV5-1 with TRBJ2-1, with TRBD2 as a possible D gene (5 bases). Germline V gene data show CDR1 as SGHRS and CDR2 as YFSETQ. V was shortened by 0 bases and J by 8 bases, with 15 bases between the two germline ends. The CDR3 covers 15 residues. CDR3 loop: CASSLAPGIRDEQFF. The CDR3 DNA sequence: TGCGCCAGCAGCTTGGCCCCCGGGATAAGGGATGAGCAGTTCTTC.

V is TRBV24-1 and J is TRBJ1-1; 7 nucleotides match TRBD1. Germline V lookup: CDR1 KGHDR, CDR2 SFDVKD. V shed 7 bases and J 0 bases; nucleotides not matched to a gene: 7. The CDR3 totals 15 residues. Here the CDR3 reads CATRAGGTMNTEAFF. CDR3 DNA sequence: TGTGCCACCAGGGCAGGGGGGACCATGAACACTGAAGCTTTCTTT.

This clone has a handful of counts. CDR3 nucleotides: TGTGCCAGCAGTAAACAGGGGGCCTATGGCTACACCTTC. It yields the protein CASSKQGAYGYTF. This rearrangement joins TRBV6-6 to TRBJ1-2; TRBD1 aligns across 9 bases. Germline CDR1 MNHNY, CDR2 SVGAGI (reference sequence). Unmatched junction bases numbered 2, after V lost 5 bases and J lost 4 bases. CDR3 size: 13 residues.

The table lists this clone with a count of one. This chain uses TRBV3-1 (or the pseudogene TRBV3-2) with TRBJ1-2, with 7 bases fitting TRBD1. J was trimmed by 4 bases and V by 3 bases; bases with no gene match: 2. CDR3 length equals 13 residues. The germline V gene encodes CDR1 LGHDT and CDR2 YNNKEL (reference sequence). This CDR3 reads CASSQGQPYGYTF. The CDR3 DNA sequence: TGTGCCAGCAGCCAGGGACAGCCCTATGGCTACACCTTC.

This chain joins TRBV21-1 and TRBJ1-4; the table assigns TRBD1, which was not confirmed against the DNA. TRBV21-1 counts as a pseudogene. There are 15 residues in the CDR3. The CDR3 here is CASSQVGQINEKLFF. CDR3 sequence (DNA): TGTGCCAGCTCCCAAGTCGGACAGATTAATGAAAAACTGTTTTTT.

The rearrangement joins TRBV3-1 (or the pseudogene TRBV3-2) to TRBJ2-2; 9 nucleotides align to TRBD1. CDR1 is LGHDT, CDR2 YNNKEL, per germline (reference sequence). Unmatched junction bases numbered 8, after V lost 9 bases and J lost 6 bases. The CDR3 sequence is 14 residues long. CDR3 bases: TGTGCCAGTACCGACAGGGGGTTCCCCGGGGAGCTGTTTTTT. This encodes CASTDRGFPGELFF.

The CDR3 region is CASSQDQYEQYV. The CDR3 DNA follows: TGTGCCAGCAGCCAAGATCAGTACGAGCAGTACGTC. The chain carries TRBV3-1 (or the pseudogene TRBV3-2) and TRBJ2-7, with D hard to call. V dropped 0 bases and J dropped 4 bases, with 4 bases sitting between them. The CDR3 extends over 12 amino acids. Germline CDR1 is LGHDT and CDR2 is YNNKEL (reference sequence).

This clone is a singleton in its sample. V is TRBV13 and J is TRBJ1-2, with TRBD1 identical over 9 bases. This CDR3 comprises 14 residues. Germline V gives CDR1 PRHDT, CDR2 FYEKMQ (reference sequence). J was trimmed by 4 bases and V by 5 bases; bases with no gene match: 5. The CDR3 loop reads CASSSRQGGYGYTF. CDR3 nucleotide sequence: TGTGCCAGCAGCAGCCGACAGGGGGGCTATGGCTACACCTTC.

The CDR3: CASSRPGQGLNEQYV. The CDR3 coding sequence is TGTGCCAGTAGCAGGCCGGGACAGGGTTTAAACGAGCAGTACGTC. The rearrangement joins TRBV19 to TRBJ2-7; 9 bases match TRBD1. CDR3 length: 15 residues. Unmatched junction bases numbered 11, after V lost 6 bases and J lost 5 bases. Germline V CDR1 and CDR2: LNHDA, SQIVND (reference sequence).

The chain combines TRBV19 with TRBJ2-2; no clear D. V gave up 6 bases and J gave up 7 bases, with 15 bases separating them. Per germline, CDR1 LNHDA and CDR2 SQIVND (reference sequence). The CDR3 is made up of 14 amino acids. CDR3 nucleotides: TGTGCCAGTAGGCCACAAGCGTTGGGCGGGGAGCTGTTTTTT. Its protein is CASRPQALGGELFF.

For this clone: Other DNA sequences in the sample encode the same CDR3. The chain combines TRBV12-5 with TRBJ1-5; TRBD1 matches at 9 bases. The CDR3 has 17 residues. The ends lost 7 bases at V and 1 base at J; junction bases unmatched: 11. Germline loops: CDR1 LGHNT, CDR2 FRNRAP. CDR3 sequence: CASASTRDRASNQPQHF. In DNA, the CDR3 is TGTGCTAGTGCCTCGACCCGGGACAGGGCGAGCAATCAGCCCCAGCATTTT. Filled out from reference TRBV12-5 and TRBJ1-5, the complete variable domain reads DARVTQTPRHKVTEMGQEVTMRCQPILGHNTVFWYRQTMMQGLELLAYFRNRAPLDDSGMPKDRFSAEMPDATLATLKIQPSEPRDSAVYFCASASTRDRASNQPQHFGDGTRLSIL.

The J gene is TRBJ1-4, the V gene TRBV10-3, with D perhaps TRBD1 (6 bases). The CDR3 length is 14 residues. The germline CDR1 and CDR2 sequences are ENHRY and SYGVKD. Trimming pared 6 bases from V and 8 bases from J, leaving 16 bases between. CDR3 protein: CAIRQGSSGEKLFF. CDR3 DNA: TGTGCCATCAGACAGGGTTCATCTGGGGAAAAACTGTTTTTT.

This rearrangement joins TRBV6-4 to TRBJ2-1; TRBD1 matches 8 bases. J gave up 0 bases and V 4 bases, and 5 bases lay outside the gene matches. Germline V gene data show CDR1 as MRHNA and CDR2 as SNTAGT. The length of the CDR3 is 16 residues. CDR3 bases: TGTGCCAGCAGTGGACAGGGGCTGAGCTCCTACAATGAGCAGTTCTTC. Translating gives CASSGQGLSSYNEQFF.

This rearrangement joins TRBV7-9 to TRBJ2-1, with TRBD1 matching 10 bases. Germline V gene data show CDR1 as SEHNR and CDR2 as FQNEAQ (reference sequence). Trimming at V came to 4 bases and at J to 6 bases, leaving 12 bases not matched to a gene. The CDR3 is made up of 17 amino acids. CDR3 in amino acids: CASSSRVGTGEGNEQFF. The CDR3 bases are TGTGCCAGCAGCTCCAGGGTCGGGACAGGGGAGGGCAATGAGCAGTTCTTC.

To note about this clone: Compared with germline, one end of the junction differs, possibly owing to a read error. The chain combines TRBV11-2 with TRBJ1-2; 7 positions match TRBD1. The germline gives CDR1 SGHAT, CDR2 FQNNGV. CDR3 length equals 13 residues. The CDR3 sequence: CAGSRTGAYGYTF. CDR3 in DNA: TGTGCCGGCAGCCGGACAGGAGCCTATGGCTACACCTTC.

The V call is TRBV5-1, the J call TRBJ2-3; 14 bases align to TRBD2. The CDR3 is 19 amino acids. Germline V gene sequence: CDR1 SGHRS, CDR2 YFSETQ. The V gene end was trimmed by 4 bases and the J gene end by 3 bases; junction bases not matched to a gene: 13. CDR3 amino acids: CASSGSATSGGASTDTQYF. The CDR3 DNA reads TGCGCCAGCAGCGGGTCCGCGACTAGCGGGGGGGCCTCAACAGATACGCAGTATTTT.

V usage is TRBV29-1 and J usage is TRBJ2-1; D is possibly TRBD1 (5 bases). Looked up from germline, CDR1 is SQVTM and CDR2 is ANQGSEA. The germline V and J ends were trimmed by 7 bases and 0 bases, with 13 bases remaining between them. The CDR3 is made up of 14 amino acids. This chain's CDR3 is CSATGRASYNEQFF. Here the CDR3 DNA reads TGCAGCGCCACGGGCAGGGCCTCCTACAATGAGCAGTTCTTC.

This rearrangement joins TRBV30 to TRBJ2-3; D not resolved. CDR1 and CDR2 (germline): GTSNPN, SVGIG (reference sequence). The CDR3 extends over 13 amino acids. Trimming left V 0 bases short and J 2 bases short, with 6 bases between. Written as DNA, the CDR3 is TGTGCCTGGAGTGTAGCCGTCACAGATACGCAGTATTTT. Translation gives CAWSVAVTDTQYF.

The chain combines TRBV7-8 with TRBJ1-5; D uncertain. CDR1 is SGHVS, CDR2 FQNEAQ, per germline. The CDR3 has 16 amino acids. Trimming shortened V by 1 base and J by 4 bases, and 14 bases separated the two germline ends. The CDR3 here is CASSLVALSRNQPQHF. Here the CDR3 DNA reads TGTGCCAGCAGCTTAGTGGCACTTTCTAGAAATCAGCCCCAGCATTTT.

CDR3: CASSPPVGGLQYV. The CDR3 DNA sequence: TGTGCCAGCTCACCCCCCGTTGGGGGCCTCCAGTACGTC. V usage is TRBV18 and J usage is TRBJ2-7; perhaps TRBD1 as D (6 bases). CDR3 length: 13 residues. V lost 3 bases and J lost 10, with 16 bases in between. Germline V gene data show CDR1 as KGHSH and CDR2 as LQKENI.

The V call is TRBV27, the J call TRBJ1-1; D remains unclear. The germline V gene has CDR1 MNHEY and CDR2 SMNVEV (reference sequence). Deletions cut 6 bases from V and 3 bases from J, with 11 bases between. The CDR3 is 13 amino acids. CDR3 nucleotide sequence: TGTGCCAGCAGCCTAACGGTCGACACTGAAGCTTTCTTT. Protein sequence: CASSLTVDTEAFF.

On this clone itself: Other nucleotide sequences from this sample produce the same CDR3. The chain employs TRBV3-1 (or the pseudogene TRBV3-2) and TRBJ1-2; no firm D call. The length of the CDR3 is 12 residues. The V gene lost 1 base and the J gene lost 8 bases, with 8 bases spanning the gap. Germline CDR1 is LGHDT and CDR2 is YNNKEL (reference sequence). The CDR3 DNA sequence: TGTGCCAGCAGCCAAGCCCGTGAGGGCTACACCTTC. Translating gives CASSQAREGYTF.

This chain joins TRBV5-1 and TRBJ2-1, with 15 bases aligning to TRBD2. The germline V gene has CDR1 SGHRS and CDR2 YFSETQ. The CDR3 length is 16 residues. With 4 bases clipped from V and 4 bases from J, the junction kept 3 bases outside the gene matches. Here the CDR3 reads CASSHGLAGGYNEQFF. The CDR3 DNA reads TGCGCCAGCAGCCATGGACTAGCGGGGGGGTACAATGAGCAGTTCTTC.

V usage is TRBV7-2 and J usage is TRBJ2-7, with 14 bases fitting TRBD2. V shed 5 bases, J shed 2 bases, and the junction held 8 bases outside the gene matches. Germline V gene data show CDR1 as SGHTA and CDR2 as FQGNSA. The CDR3 loop spans 17 amino acids. CDR3 sequence (DNA): TGTGCCAGCAGCCCTCAGGGACTAGCGGGGGATCCCTACGAGCAGTACTTC. Translation gives CASSPQGLAGDPYEQYF.